This T cell receptor beta chain was captured in a study of blood T cell repertoires in COVID-19 (dated by TCRdb to 2018 to 2020). For the study in its entirety: Collaborator samples came from the United States, Italy and Spain and covered acute and convalescent phases of COVID-19. A freely available public database, intended as a resource for researchers studying the immune response to SARS-CoV-2, is where the repertoires were released. The dataset comprised deeply sampled blood TCRbeta repertoires from subjects exposed to, actively infected with, or recovered from COVID-19. The material from the prospective study consisted of cDNA or gDNA derived from T cells, B-cell-depleted T cells, or PBMCs. Samples were obtained from the ongoing ImmuneRACE study (first 160 participants) and from about 1,300 subjects provided by 6 global collaborators. Sample metadata almost always included a de-identified subject ID, COVID-19 status, age in years and sex. Where HLA class I and class II types were available, the types were taken from metadata supplied by the sample provider, not from assay-based typing. The full study reports these points: How much clinical and demographic metadata was included differed by source and by participant, and the metadata was provided uncurated.

For this clone: The specificity of this receptor is unknown. The sample holds no much larger clone one base away, and base qualities are not on file.

The immunoSEQ Assay, a bias-controlled multiplex PCR, was used to amplify TCRbeta CDR3 regions from genomic DNA. The original pipeline was this. The number of nucleated cells in each sample was estimated from the amplification of reference gene primers within the assay. Sequence reads were collapsed and filtered to measure the absolute abundance of every unique TCRbeta CDR3 rearrangement. For each sample, productive Simpson clonality was calculated by taking the square root of Simpson's diversity index across productive rearrangements. TCRdb stores this immuneACCESS table with in-frame sequences only. Part of the clones is absent; in the studies checked, under half of the shortfall reflects unresolved V genes, and no reason is known for the rest. The V and J calls and clone size were taken over from that table, and D and trimming were inferred from the DNA. For this sample there are about 120,000 clones; approximately 90% appear just once. Of the sample, approximately 1.5% is held by the ten largest clones.

Each collaborating institution followed its own protocols to collect whole blood in K2EDTA tubes. Collaborator samples were shipped for TCRbeta analysis as frozen whole blood, isolated PBMCs, or DNA extracted from either sample type. V and J are trimmed by 5 bases and 6 bases, and the gene matches miss 12 bases of the junction. From a lookup of the germline V gene, CDR1 and CDR2 are SQVTM and ANQGSEA. The CDR3 covers 15 residues, taking in both the cysteine and the phenylalanine. Just the 45-base CDR3 DNA is kept, in frame starting at base 1. This sequence uses TRBV29-1 and TRBJ1-2; 10 central nucleotides agree with TRBD1. The sequence came from a human donor in a cohort sampled during active COVID-19. Sequencing was performed on peripheral blood. This receptor has the CDR3 CSVPPPRQGADGYTF. The bases read TGCAGCGTTCCCCCCCCAAGACAGGGGGCGGATGGCTACACCTTC.